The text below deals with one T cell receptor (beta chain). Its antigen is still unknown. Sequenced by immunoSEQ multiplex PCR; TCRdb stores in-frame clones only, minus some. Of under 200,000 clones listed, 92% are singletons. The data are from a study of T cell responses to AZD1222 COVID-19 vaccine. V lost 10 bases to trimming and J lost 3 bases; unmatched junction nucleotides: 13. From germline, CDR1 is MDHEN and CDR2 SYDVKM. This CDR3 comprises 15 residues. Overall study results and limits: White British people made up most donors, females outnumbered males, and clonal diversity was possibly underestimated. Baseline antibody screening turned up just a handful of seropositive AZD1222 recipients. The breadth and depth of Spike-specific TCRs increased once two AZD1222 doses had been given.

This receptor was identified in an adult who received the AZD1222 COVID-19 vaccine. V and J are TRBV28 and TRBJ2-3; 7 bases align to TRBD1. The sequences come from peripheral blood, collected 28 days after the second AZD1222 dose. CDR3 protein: CAIRKGAIGTDTQYF. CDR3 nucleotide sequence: TGTGCCATCCGAAAGGGGGCTATAGGTACAGATACGCAGTATTTT.